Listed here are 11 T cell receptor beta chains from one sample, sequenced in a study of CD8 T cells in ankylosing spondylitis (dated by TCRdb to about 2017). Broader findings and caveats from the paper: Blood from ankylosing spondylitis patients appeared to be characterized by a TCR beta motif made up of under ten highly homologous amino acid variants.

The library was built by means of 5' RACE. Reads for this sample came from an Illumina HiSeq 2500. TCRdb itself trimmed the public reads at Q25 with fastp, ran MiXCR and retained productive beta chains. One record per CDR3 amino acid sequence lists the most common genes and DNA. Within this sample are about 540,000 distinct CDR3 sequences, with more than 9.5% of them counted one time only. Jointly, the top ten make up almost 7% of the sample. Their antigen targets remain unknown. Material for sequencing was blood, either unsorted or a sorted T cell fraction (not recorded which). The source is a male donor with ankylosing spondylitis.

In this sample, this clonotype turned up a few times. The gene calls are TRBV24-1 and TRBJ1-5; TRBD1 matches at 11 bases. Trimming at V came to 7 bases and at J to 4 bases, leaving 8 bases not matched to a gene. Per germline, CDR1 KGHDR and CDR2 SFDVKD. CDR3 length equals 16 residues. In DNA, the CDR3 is TGTGCCACCAGCAGGGACAGGGGGTTGCTTAATCAGCCCCAGCATTTT. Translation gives CATSRDRGLLNQPQHF.

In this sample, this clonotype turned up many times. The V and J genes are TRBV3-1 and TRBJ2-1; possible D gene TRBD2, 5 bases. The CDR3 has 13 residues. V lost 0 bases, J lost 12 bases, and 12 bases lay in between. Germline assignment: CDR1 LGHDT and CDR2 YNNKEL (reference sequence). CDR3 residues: CASSQDTGGLQFF. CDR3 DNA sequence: TGTGCCAGCAGCCAAGATACTGGCGGGCTGCAGTTCTTC.

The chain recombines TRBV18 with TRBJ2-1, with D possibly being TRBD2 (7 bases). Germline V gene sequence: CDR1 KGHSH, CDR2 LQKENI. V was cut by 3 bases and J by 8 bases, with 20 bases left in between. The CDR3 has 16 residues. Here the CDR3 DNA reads TGTGCCAGCTCACCTCGGGGGGCGGCTGCTTCGGATGAGCAGTTCTTC. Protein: CASSPRGAAASDEQFF.

This chain's CDR3 is CASSLLTSGTFYEQYF. The CDR3 DNA reads as TGTGCCAGCAGCTTACTGACTAGCGGTACCTTCTACGAGCAGTACTTC. The chain uses TRBV11-2 and TRBJ2-7; 9 nucleotides match TRBD2. Germline V lookup: CDR1 SGHAT, CDR2 FQNNGV. V shed 2 bases, J shed 3 bases, and the junction held 8 bases outside the gene matches. This CDR3 has 16 residues.

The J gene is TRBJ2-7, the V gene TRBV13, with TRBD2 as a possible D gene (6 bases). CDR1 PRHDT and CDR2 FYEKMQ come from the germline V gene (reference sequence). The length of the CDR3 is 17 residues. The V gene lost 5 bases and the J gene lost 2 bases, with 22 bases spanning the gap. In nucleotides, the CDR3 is TGTGCCAGCAGCCCAGTGAGGTCCGGGACTCACGCCTACGAGCAGTACTTC. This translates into CASSPVRSGTHAYEQYF.

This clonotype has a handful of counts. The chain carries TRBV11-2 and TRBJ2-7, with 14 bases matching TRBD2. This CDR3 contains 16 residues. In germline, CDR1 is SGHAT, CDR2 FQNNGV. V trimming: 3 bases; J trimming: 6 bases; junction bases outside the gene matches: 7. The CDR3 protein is CASSLGLAGASSEQYF. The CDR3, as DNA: TGTGCCAGCAGCTTGGGACTAGCGGGAGCATCAAGCGAGCAGTACTTC.

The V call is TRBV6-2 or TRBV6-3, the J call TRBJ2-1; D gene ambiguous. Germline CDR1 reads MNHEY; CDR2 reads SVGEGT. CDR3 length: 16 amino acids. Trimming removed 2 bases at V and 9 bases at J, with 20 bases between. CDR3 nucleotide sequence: TGTGCCAGCAGTTACCCTACGCGGATCACCCTACCTGAGCAGTTCTTC. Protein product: CASSYPTRITLPEQFF.

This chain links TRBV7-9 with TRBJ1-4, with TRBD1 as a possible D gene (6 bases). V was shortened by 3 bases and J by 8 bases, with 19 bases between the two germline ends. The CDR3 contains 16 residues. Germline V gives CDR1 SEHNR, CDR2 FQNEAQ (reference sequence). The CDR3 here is CASSFYAGATGEKLFF. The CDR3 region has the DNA TGTGCCAGCAGCTTTTACGCGGGAGCAACAGGGGAAAAACTGTTTTTT.

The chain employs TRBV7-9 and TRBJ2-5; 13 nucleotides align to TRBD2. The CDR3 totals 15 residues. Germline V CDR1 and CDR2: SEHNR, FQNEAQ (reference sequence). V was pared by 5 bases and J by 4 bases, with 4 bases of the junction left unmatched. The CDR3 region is CASSPGLAGIETQYF. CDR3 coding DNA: TGTGCCAGCAGCCCGGGACTAGCGGGGATAGAGACCCAGTACTTC.

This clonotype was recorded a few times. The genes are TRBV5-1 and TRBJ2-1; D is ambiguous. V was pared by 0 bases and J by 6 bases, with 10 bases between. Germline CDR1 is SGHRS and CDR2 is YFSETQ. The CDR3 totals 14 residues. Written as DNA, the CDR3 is TGCGCCAGCAGCTTGGGCCGGGCCCGCAATGAGCAGTTCTTC. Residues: CASSLGRARNEQFF.

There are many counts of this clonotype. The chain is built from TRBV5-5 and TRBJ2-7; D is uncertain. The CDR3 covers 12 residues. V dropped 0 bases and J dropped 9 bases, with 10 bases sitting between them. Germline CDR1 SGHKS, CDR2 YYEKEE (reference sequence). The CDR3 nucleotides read TGTGCCAGCAGCTTGGGACTGTCTCCGCAGTACTTC. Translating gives CASSLGLSPQYF.